This TCR beta chain was identified during a study of cytomegalovirus exposure and HLA in healthy donors. Background on the study: The 110 or so validation repertoires, a later analysis reported, used the same platform as the roughly 610 first-cohort repertoires.

Libraries were prepared by immunoSEQ multiplex PCR; TCRdb keeps only in-frame clonotypes and omits some of them. The sample has approximately 70,000 clones, roughly 93% seen once. Donors were drawn from the approximately 120-subject validation cohort, separate from the approximately 670-subject first cohort. Germline V gene sequence: CDR1 SQVTM, CDR2 ANQGSEA. The V end was cut by 2 bases, the J end by 10 bases, with 12 bases between. CDR3 length equals 12 residues. V gene TRBV29-1 combines with J gene TRBJ2-1; TRBD1 is a possible D gene (6 bases). The sequenced sample consisted of PBMCs. The sequence came from a young woman in good health and CMV-seronegative. Here the CDR3 DNA reads TGCAGCGTTGAATTGGGGACACACGAGCAGTTCTTC. This translates into CSVELGTHEQFF.